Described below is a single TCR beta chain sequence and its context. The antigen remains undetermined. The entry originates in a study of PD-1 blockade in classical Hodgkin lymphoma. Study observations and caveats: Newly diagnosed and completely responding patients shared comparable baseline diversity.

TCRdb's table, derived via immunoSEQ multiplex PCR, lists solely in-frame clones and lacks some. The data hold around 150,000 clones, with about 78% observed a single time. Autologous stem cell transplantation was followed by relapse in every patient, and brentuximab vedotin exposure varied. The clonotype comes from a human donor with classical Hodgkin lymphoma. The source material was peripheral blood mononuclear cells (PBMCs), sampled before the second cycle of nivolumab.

The DNA of the CDR3 is TGTGCCAGCAGCCTTGGCCCAGGGATAACAACGGGGACTAATGAAAAACTGTTTTTT. It yields the protein CASSLGPGITTGTNEKLFF. The V call is TRBV28, the J call TRBJ1-4; a possible D gene is TRBD1 (5 bases). This CDR3 contains 19 residues. Per the germline V gene, CDR1 is MDHEN and CDR2 is SYDVKM. Trimming took off 6 bases at V and 2 bases at J, with 25 bases between the two ends.